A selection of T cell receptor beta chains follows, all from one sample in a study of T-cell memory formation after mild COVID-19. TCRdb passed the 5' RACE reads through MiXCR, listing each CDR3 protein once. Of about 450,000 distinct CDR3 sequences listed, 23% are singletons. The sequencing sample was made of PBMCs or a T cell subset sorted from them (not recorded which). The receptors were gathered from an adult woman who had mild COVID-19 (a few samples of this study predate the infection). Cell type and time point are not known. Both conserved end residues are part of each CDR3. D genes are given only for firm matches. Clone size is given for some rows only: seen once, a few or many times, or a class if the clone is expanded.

TGTGCCAGCAGGCGGGGGTCAGAGACCCAGTACTTC	CASRRGSETQYF	TRBV6-5	TRBD2	12	TRBJ2-5	NA
TGTGCCAGCAATAAGGCGGGTGGAGGGAACACTGAAGCTTTCTTT	CASNKAGGGNTEAFF	TRBV6-6	NA	15	TRBJ1-1	few
TGCAGTGCTTCCCCGACTAGCGGGAGGTCGAATGAGCAGTTCTTC	CSASPTSGRSNEQFF	TRBV20-1	TRBD2	15	TRBJ2-1	NA
TGTGCCAGCAGCCCGGGACAGGGGATCTACAATGAGCAGTTCTTC	CASSPGQGIYNEQFF	TRBV12-3/TRBV12-4	TRBD1	15	TRBJ2-1	NA
TGTGCCAGCAGCTTAGAGTTTGGGACTAGCGCTGATGAGCAGTTCTTC	CASSLEFGTSADEQFF	TRBV11-3	TRBD2	16	TRBJ2-1	few
TGTGCCAGCAGACATTCCTACAATGAGCAGTTCTTC	CASRHSYNEQFF	TRBV12-3/TRBV12-4	NA	12	TRBJ2-1	few
TGTGCCAGCACTGGGGTACGACAGGGTAAATCGGGGAGCACAGATACGCAGTATTTT	CASTGVRQGKSGSTDTQYF	TRBV6-4	TRBD1	19	TRBJ2-3	many
TGTGCCAGCAGCTCCGGGACCTTTAATCAGCCCCAGCATTTT	CASSSGTFNQPQHF	TRBV12-3/TRBV12-4	NA	14	TRBJ1-5	NA
TGTGCCAGTTCATACAGGGCCAGTAGCAATCAGCCCCAGCATTTT	CASSYRASSNQPQHF	TRBV19	NA	15	TRBJ1-5	NA
TGCAGTACCCCGGGACAGGGTATCTATGAGCAGTTCTTC	CSTPGQGIYEQFF	TRBV29-1	TRBD1	13	TRBJ2-1	few
TGTGCCAGCAGCTTAAATGGACTAGCGGGGGGGCCCGCAGATACGCAGTATTTT	CASSLNGLAGGPADTQYF	TRBV7-3	TRBD2	18	TRBJ2-3	few
TGTGCCAGCAGTACAAGACAGGGGGGCTCTGGAAACACCATATATTTT	CASSTRQGGSGNTIYF	TRBV28	TRBD1	16	TRBJ1-3	NA
TGTGCCAGCAGGCCTGGGGGGGCCCCGGGACAAGAGACCCAGTACTTC	CASRPGGAPGQETQYF	TRBV6-6	NA	16	TRBJ2-5	NA
TGTGCCACCAGTGATTTGCCCCCGGGACTAGCGGGAGGGAATGAGCAGTTCTTC	CATSDLPPGLAGGNEQFF	TRBV24-1	TRBD2	18	TRBJ2-1	many
TGTGCCAGCAGTTACTCAGACAGGAACTATGGCTACACCTTC	CASSYSDRNYGYTF	TRBV6-6	NA	14	TRBJ1-2	many
TGTGCCAGCAGCTTATCTGCCCCAGATACGCAGTATTTT	CASSLSAPDTQYF	TRBV11-2	NA	13	TRBJ2-3	NA
TGCAGTGACCCGACTAGCGGGAGCTACGAGCAGTACTTC	CSDPTSGSYEQYF	TRBV20-1	TRBD2	13	TRBJ2-7	NA
TGTGCCAGCAGCGCGACAGGTCCCATGGCACACGAGCAGTACTTC	CASSATGPMAHEQYF	TRBV12-3/TRBV12-4	NA	15	TRBJ2-7	once
TGTGCCAGCAGCCTCCGGCCTATGTCGCTCCCAGATACGCAGTATTTT	CASSLRPMSLPDTQYF	TRBV6-5	NA	16	TRBJ2-3	few
TGCAGCGTTGAATCGCCAGACTCCTACGAGCAGTACTTC	CSVESPDSYEQYF	TRBV29-1	NA	13	TRBJ2-7	NA
TGTGCCAGCAGCCCCACAGGGATATATGGCTACACCTTC	CASSPTGIYGYTF	TRBV7-2	NA	13	TRBJ1-2	NA
TGTGCCAGCAGCTTCGACAGGGTCAATGAGCAGTTCTTC	CASSFDRVNEQFF	TRBV7-3	TRBD1	13	TRBJ2-1	many
TGCGCCAGCACCCTCTATAAGCGGGACTGCCAGTACGAGCAGTACTTC	CASTLYKRDCQYEQYF	TRBV10-1	TRBD2	16	TRBJ2-7	NA
TGCGCCAGCAGCCAAGCTGAGGGGGCAGTCAATCAGCCCCAGCATTTT	CASSQAEGAVNQPQHF	TRBV4-1	TRBD1	16	TRBJ1-5	NA
TGCAGTGCTAGAGGAGGACAGGGTGGCGAGCAGTACTTC	CSARGGQGGEQYF	TRBV20-1	TRBD1	13	TRBJ2-7	few
TGTGCCAGTGAGGGGGCACCTGGACACGAAGAGACCCAGTACTTC	CASEGAPGHEETQYF	TRBV6-2/TRBV6-3	TRBD1	15	TRBJ2-5	NA
TGCGCCAGCAGCTTGGGGGACAGGTTGAAGACCCAGTACTTC	CASSLGDRLKTQYF	TRBV5-1	TRBD1	14	TRBJ2-5	NA
TGCGCCAGCAGCCCTAGGGGTGAGGCGCAGTATTTT	CASSPRGEAQYF	TRBV4-1	NA	12	TRBJ2-3	NA
TGTGCCAGCAGCTCCGACTTGGGACAGGGGAACTTC	CASSSDLGQGNF	TRBV7-6	TRBD1	12	TRBJ2-5	NA
TGTGCCAGCAGTTATGCCGGGACTGAAGCTTTCTTT	CASSYAGTEAFF	TRBV11-3	NA	12	TRBJ1-1	NA
TGTGCCAGCAGCCAAGACAGGACTTCTAATTCACCCCTCCACTTT	CASSQDRTSNSPLHF	TRBV14	NA	15	TRBJ1-6	NA
TGTGCCAGTAGTATGGCCAAACATCAGAGCTCCTACAATGAGCAGTTCTTC	CASSMAKHQSSYNEQFF	TRBV19	NA	17	TRBJ2-1	NA
TGTGCCAGCATAGATTACGGGACAGGGGGTCGGGCAGATACGCAGTATTTT	CASIDYGTGGRADTQYF	TRBV12-3/TRBV12-4	TRBD1	17	TRBJ2-3	NA